Listed here are 26 T cell receptor beta chains from one sample, sequenced in a study of T cell changes during pregnancy in multiple sclerosis. Sequenced by immunoSEQ multiplex PCR; TCRdb stores in-frame clones only, minus some. The profile covers tens of thousands of clones, with around 90% appearing a single time and around 3% taken by the ten largest. The sample in question was peripheral blood, obtained before pregnancy. Receptor source: a female donor with multiple sclerosis, enrolled in a pregnancy study.

CDR3 DNA: TGCGCCAGCAGGGAGTTTATCAACACCGGGGAGCTGTTTTTT. Its translation: CASREFINTGELFF. This rearrangement joins TRBV5-1 to TRBJ2-2; D gene uncertain. Germline V gives CDR1 SGHRS, CDR2 YFSETQ. With 5 bases removed from V and 2 bases from J, the gap between germline ends came to 10 bases. The CDR3 extends over 14 amino acids.

This clone was seen only once. The V and J genes are TRBV6-1 and TRBJ2-5; 11 nucleotides match TRBD2. Germline lookup yields CDR1 MNHNS and CDR2 SASEGT. The CDR3 is 13 amino acids. The CDR3 here is CVTRLAGSETQYF. DNA of the CDR3: TGTGTCACTCGACTAGCGGGATCCGAGACCCAGTACTTC.

The gene calls are TRBV19 and TRBJ2-3; no firm D call. The ends were cut back, 0 bases at V and 0 bases at J, with 10 bases in the middle. This CDR3 region has 16 residues. Per the germline V gene, CDR1 is LNHDA and CDR2 is SQIVND (reference sequence). The CDR3 spells CASSIDRGTSTDTQYF. CDR3 coding DNA: TGTGCCAGTAGTATAGATCGAGGCACTAGCACAGATACGCAGTATTTT. The whole variable domain, filled in from reference TRBV19 and TRBJ2-3, reads DGGITQSPKYLFRKEGQNVTLSCEQNLNHDAMYWYRQDPGQGLRLIYYSQIVNDFQKGDIAEGYSVSREKKESFPLTVTSAQKNPTAFYLCASSIDRGTSTDTQYFGPGTRLTVL.

The chain couples TRBV7-2 to TRBJ2-1; D gene uncertain. CDR1 is SGHTA, CDR2 FQGNSA, per germline. This CDR3 is built from 12 residues. V lost 0 bases and J 10 bases, leaving 7 bases between the germline ends. This CDR3 reads CASSLAGQEQFF. In nucleotides, the CDR3 is TGTGCCAGCAGCTTAGCGGGCCAGGAGCAGTTCTTC.

This chain uses TRBV25-1 with TRBJ1-2; D not certain. CDR3 length: 11 residues. CDR1 and CDR2 from the germline V gene are MGHDK and SYGVNS. Trimming cost V 8 bases and J 7 bases, with 11 bases left between them. The CDR3, as DNA: TGTGCCAGCCGGTCGGGGAGTGGCTACACCTTC. Translating it yields CASRSGSGYTF.

In this sample, this clone turned up once. The chain has TRBV4-2 and TRBJ2-1; TRBD1 agrees at 9 bases. Looked up from germline, CDR1 is LGHNA and CDR2 is YNFKEQ. V was pared by 0 bases and J by 1 base, with 1 base of the junction left unmatched. This CDR3 contains 16 residues. The CDR3 DNA reads TGTGCCAGCAGCCAAGAGGACAGGGGATCCTACAATGAGCAGTTCTTC. It is translated as CASSQEDRGSYNEQFF.

This clone has just one count. This chain links TRBV27 with TRBJ2-7; no clear D. Germline lookup yields CDR1 MNHEY and CDR2 SMNVEV (reference sequence). With 6 bases removed from V and 0 bases from J, the gap between germline ends came to 12 bases. This CDR3 is built from 14 residues. Written as DNA, the CDR3 is TGTGCCAGCAGCACAAGTTGGAGCTCCTACGAGCAGTACTTC. Its translation: CASSTSWSSYEQYF.

The rearrangement links TRBV6-5 to TRBJ1-5; the D gene is possibly TRBD1 (6 bases). The ends were cut back, 2 bases at V and 1 base at J, with 9 bases in the middle. CDR3 size: 15 residues. Looked up from germline, CDR1 is MNHEY and CDR2 is SVGAGI. The CDR3 loop reads CASSYQGLSNQPQHF. The CDR3, as DNA: TGTGCCAGCAGTTACCAGGGGTTGAGCAATCAGCCCCAGCATTTT.

This chain joins TRBV18 and TRBJ1-4; TRBD1 might be the D (6 bases). V was pared by 3 bases and J by 3 bases, with 14 bases between. The CDR3 contains 16 residues. Germline CDR1 and CDR2: KGHSH and LQKENI. The CDR3 DNA is TGTGCCAGCTCACCGGGCGTCGGACAGTCTAATGAAAAACTGTTTTTT. It encodes CASSPGVGQSNEKLFF.

The V gene is TRBV4-1, the J gene TRBJ2-1, with D maybe TRBD2 (6 bases). CDR3 length: 12 residues. V was shortened by 0 bases and J by 9 bases, with 6 bases between the two germline ends. The germline gives CDR1 MGHRA, CDR2 YSYEKL. The CDR3 sequence: CASSQERGEQFF. CDR3 nucleotides: TGCGCCAGCAGCCAAGAGCGGGGTGAGCAGTTCTTC.

V and J are TRBV6-6 and TRBJ2-7; 7 bases line up with TRBD1. CDR1 MNHNY and CDR2 SVGAGI come from the germline V gene (reference sequence). V gave up 8 bases and J gave up 5 bases; unmatched junction bases: 15. The CDR3 is made up of 15 amino acids. The chain's CDR3 is CASGPIGTGENEQYF. As DNA, the CDR3 is TGTGCCAGCGGTCCTATCGGCACAGGGGAGAACGAGCAGTACTTC.

The gene calls are TRBV19 and TRBJ1-4; D is ambiguous. Trimming removed 7 bases from V and 10 bases from J, with 16 bases in between. The CDR3 runs 13 residues. In germline, CDR1 is LNHDA, CDR2 SQIVND (reference sequence). The CDR3 bases are TGTGCCAGTATAGGGAGGCAGGACGGAAAACTGTTTTTT. Amino acids: CASIGRQDGKLFF.

The chain links TRBV11-2 to TRBJ2-7; TRBD1 is a possible D gene (6 bases). Trimming removed 5 bases from V and 4 bases from J, with 9 bases in between. The germline CDR1 and CDR2 sequences are SGHAT and FQNNGV. This CDR3 spans 12 amino acids. The CDR3 sequence is CASSSRGYEQYF. Here the CDR3 DNA reads TGTGCCAGCAGCAGCAGGGGTTACGAGCAGTACTTC. Looking up the rest from reference TRBV11-2 and TRBJ2-7 gives the full variable domain: EAGVAQSPRYKIIEKRQSVAFWCNPISGHATLYWYQQILGQGPKLLIQFQNNGVVDDSQLPKDRFSAERLKGVDSTLKIQPAKLEDSAVYLCASSSRGYEQYFGPGTRLTVT.

The chain links TRBV7-3 to TRBJ2-3; TRBD1 agrees at 7 bases. The ends lost 0 bases at V and 2 bases at J; junction bases unmatched: 8. The CDR3 contains 17 residues. Germline lookup yields CDR1 SGHTA and CDR2 FQGTGA. CDR3 amino acids: CASSLTVAGGVTDTQYF. The CDR3 DNA reads as TGTGCCAGCAGCTTAACGGTGGCAGGGGGAGTCACAGATACGCAGTATTTT. Filled out from reference TRBV7-3 and TRBJ2-3, the complete variable domain reads GAGVSQTPSNKVTEKGKYVELRCDPISGHTALYWYRQSLGQGPEFLIYFQGTGAADDSGLPNDRFFAVRPEGSVSTLKIQRTERGDSAVYLCASSLTVAGGVTDTQYFGPGTRLTVL.

This clone has just a few counts. The rearrangement uses TRBV6-5 and TRBJ1-5; D gene unclear. This CDR3 contains 13 residues. V gave up 6 bases and J gave up 2 bases, with 8 bases separating them. Germline values: CDR1 MNHEY, CDR2 SVGAGI. CDR3 amino acids: CASRTAGNQPQHF. As DNA, the CDR3 is TGTGCCAGCAGAACAGCGGGCAATCAGCCCCAGCATTTT.

This clone was picked up a small number of times. The chain has TRBV30 and TRBJ1-1; TRBD1 is a possible D gene (6 bases). This CDR3 has 13 residues. V lost 4 bases and J 4 bases, leaving 13 bases between the germline ends. The V gene's germline CDR1 is GTSNPN and CDR2 SVGIG (reference sequence). CDR3 sequence (DNA): TGTGCCTGGAACCGGGACACTCCCACTGAAGCTTTCTTT. Translated: CAWNRDTPTEAFF.

The DNA of the CDR3 is TGTGCCAGCGGGGTCAGGGTAGAAGAGCAGTTCTTC. Encoded protein: CASGVRVEEQFF. The rearrangement links TRBV28 to TRBJ2-1, with D possibly matching TRBD1 (5 bases). Trimming cost V 8 bases and J 10 bases, with 15 bases left between them. CDR3 length: 12 residues. The germline gives CDR1 MDHEN, CDR2 SYDVKM.

The CDR3 DNA reads TGTGCCAGCAGTCTGGGCAATTCCTACGAGCAGTACTTC. Translated, it gives CASSLGNSYEQYF. The rearrangement links TRBV28 to TRBJ2-7, with no clear D. Germline V gene sequence: CDR1 MDHEN, CDR2 SYDVKM. V lost 5 bases and J 1 base, leaving 9 bases between the germline ends. The CDR3 is 13 amino acids.

The rearrangement uses TRBV5-1 and TRBJ2-3; TRBD2 matches 14 bases. Germline CDR1 and CDR2: SGHRS and YFSETQ. Trimming took 3 bases from V and 2 from J; bases not matched to a gene: 8. The CDR3 sequence is 18 residues long. The CDR3 sequence is CASSSGLAGATFTDTQYF. CDR3 coding DNA: TGCGCCAGCAGCTCGGGACTAGCGGGAGCCACCTTCACAGATACGCAGTATTTT.

The CDR3 DNA reads as TGTGCCAGCACGAGGTCCCGGGGAGGGGGAGATACGCAGTATTTT. Protein product: CASTRSRGGGDTQYF. V usage is TRBV7-9 and J usage is TRBJ2-3, with D possibly matching TRBD2 (7 bases). The CDR3 is 15 amino acids. V was clipped by 7 bases and J by 5 bases, with 19 bases between them. From germline, CDR1 is SEHNR and CDR2 FQNEAQ (reference sequence).

The chain carries TRBV18 and TRBJ2-1; D is ambiguous. The germline V and J ends were trimmed by 1 base and 7 bases, with 8 bases remaining between them. CDR1 KGHSH and CDR2 LQKENI come from the germline V gene. CDR3 length: 13 residues. The CDR3 sequence: CASSPLSRNEQFF. CDR3 nucleotide sequence: TGTGCCAGCTCACCACTGAGTAGAAATGAGCAGTTCTTC.

The rearrangement links TRBV28 to TRBJ2-6, with TRBD1 identical over 11 bases. V was pared by 7 bases and J by 2 bases, with 10 bases of the junction left unmatched. CDR3 size: 18 residues. Germline-derived CDR1 and CDR2 are MDHEN and SYDVKM. The CDR3 DNA reads TGTGCCAGCACACTTCTGGACAGGGGGCGAGCTGGGGCCAACGTCCTGACTTTC. This sequence encodes CASTLLDRGRAGANVLTF.

This clone was detected only once. The gene calls are TRBV25-1 and TRBJ2-5; 11 bases line up with TRBD2. V was clipped by 6 bases and J by 7 bases; unmatched bases: 4. The CDR3 sequence is 13 residues long. Germline loops: CDR1 MGHDK, CDR2 SYGVNS. CDR3 region: CASSLAGGGTQYF. The CDR3 nucleotides read TGTGCCAGCAGCTTAGCGGGAGGGGGGACCCAGTACTTC.

This chain uses TRBV27 with TRBJ2-7; possibly TRBD2 for D (5 bases). CDR1 is MNHEY and CDR2 is SMNVEV in the germline V gene (reference sequence). Trimming removed 4 bases from V and 4 bases from J, with 17 bases in between. The CDR3 loop spans 15 amino acids. CDR3 coding DNA: TGTGCCAGCAGTTCATATGGCGGGTCTGCGTACGAGCAGTACTTC. Protein sequence: CASSSYGGSAYEQYF.

V usage is TRBV6-5 and J usage is TRBJ1-2, with 7 bases identical to TRBD1. The CDR3 extends over 15 amino acids. In germline, CDR1 is MNHEY, CDR2 SVGAGI. The V and J ends lost 4 bases and 2 bases, in that order; junction bases with no gene match: 7. CDR3 in amino acids: CASSSYQQGNYGYTF. CDR3 DNA sequence: TGTGCCAGCAGTTCATATCAACAGGGGAACTATGGCTACACCTTC.

The J gene is TRBJ2-3, the V gene TRBV30, with TRBD2 as a possible D gene (6 bases). V was cut by 2 bases and J by 7 bases, with 22 bases left in between. Germline CDR1 is GTSNPN and CDR2 is SVGIG (reference sequence). The CDR3 spans 16 residues. CDR3 in amino acids: CAWSQGGLVGRYTQYF. The CDR3 DNA is TGTGCCTGGAGTCAGGGCGGCCTCGTGGGGAGGTATACGCAGTATTTT.